The sequence of this TCR beta chain was determined in a study of regulatory T cells in long-lasting Graves disease. The sample's time point: newly diagnosed GD, antithyroid drugs for less than 3 months. Making the TCR library involved RNA that had been extracted from PBMCs. The table lists this clonotype with many counts. With iRepertoire HTBI primers and Arm-PCR of CDR3 regions, TCR beta libraries were built. Authors' methods: Across samples, about 56 TRBV and about 15 TRBJ segments were found. TCRdb processed the multiplex PCR reads anew with MiXCR; each CDR3 protein has one entry. These V and J calls rely on TCRdb rather than the paper's analysis. The table has roughly 420,000 distinct CDR3 sequences, around 15% seen once. This TCR was sampled from a female donor with Graves disease. The material was peripheral blood mononuclear cells (PBMCs), obtained at new diagnosis, from a patient treated with antithyroid drugs.

CDR3: CASSSRGEYYEQYF. CDR3 coding DNA: TGTGCCAGCAGTTCCCGCGGGGAATACTACGAGCAGTACTTC. This rearrangement joins TRBV27 to TRBJ2-7; possibly TRBD2 for D (6 bases). Germline CDR1 MNHEY, CDR2 SMNVEV (reference sequence). CDR3 length: 14 residues. Trimming removed 4 bases from V and 3 bases from J, with 13 bases in between.